The 28 T cell receptor beta chains listed next were all sequenced from one sample in a study of control samples from healthy donors and cancer patients. Some clones are missing from TCRdb's copy, which holds only in-frame ones; the method was immunoSEQ multiplex PCR. The sample has 250,000 to 300,000 clones; approximately 80% are singletons. The specimen sequenced was PBMCs. The source is a woman in her sixties with lung cancer.

The CDR3 region is CASSPPTREKLFF. The CDR3 DNA reads as TGTGCCAGCAGTCCCCCAACACGGGAAAAACTGTTTTTT. The genes are TRBV27 and TRBJ1-4, with D unresolved. V gave up 5 bases and J gave up 8 bases, with 12 bases separating them. The CDR3 sequence is 13 residues long. Germline-derived CDR1 and CDR2 are MNHEY and SMNVEV (reference sequence). The full variable domain, rest sourced from reference TRBV27 and TRBJ1-4, is EAQVTQNPRYLITVTGKKLTVTCSQNMNHEYMSWYRQDPGLGLRQIYYSMNVEVTDKGDVPEGYKVSRKEKRNFPLILESPSPNQTSLYFCASSPPTREKLFFGSGTQLSVL.

The rearrangement links TRBV3-1 (or the pseudogene TRBV3-2) to TRBJ2-1; 9 positions agree with TRBD2. Germline V gives CDR1 LGHDT, CDR2 YNNKEL (reference sequence). J was trimmed by 4 bases and V by 1 base; bases with no gene match: 8. The CDR3 has 17 amino acids. This CDR3 is CASSQAFAGGIYNEQFF. CDR3 nucleotides: TGTGCCAGCAGCCAAGCCTTTGCGGGGGGGATATACAATGAGCAGTTCTTC.

In its sample, this clone was seen once. The chain has TRBV28 and TRBJ2-5; D not certain. V was shortened by 8 bases and J by 5 bases, with 6 bases between the two germline ends. This CDR3 is 10 amino acids long. The germline V gene has CDR1 MDHEN and CDR2 SYDVKM. Written as DNA, the CDR3 is TGTGCCAGCCTAGGGGAGACCCAGTACTTC. Protein product: CASLGETQYF.

The chain has TRBV5-1 and TRBJ1-1; D remains unclear. V lost 0 bases and J lost 1, with 10 bases in between. This CDR3 has 15 amino acids. Per the germline V gene, CDR1 is SGHRS and CDR2 is YFSETQ. CDR3 sequence (DNA): TGCGCCAGCAGCTTGGACAATTATGAGAACACTGAAGCTTTCTTT. Amino acids: CASSLDNYENTEAFF. The variable domain in full, with the rest retrieved from reference TRBV5-1 and TRBJ1-1, is KAGVTQTPRYLIKTRGQQVTLSCSPISGHRSVSWYQQTPGQGLQFLFEYFSETQRNKGNFPGRFSGRQFSNSRSEMNVSTLELGDSALYLCASSLDNYENTEAFFGQGTRLTVV.

The V call is TRBV30, the J call TRBJ1-3, with TRBD1 as a possible D gene (6 bases). The ends were cut back, 3 bases at V and 2 bases at J, with 8 bases in the middle. CDR3 length equals 13 residues. Germline CDR1 and CDR2: GTSNPN and SVGIG (reference sequence). The CDR3 loop reads CAWRGQAGNTIYF. CDR3 nucleotides: TGTGCCTGGAGGGGACAAGCTGGAAACACCATATATTTT.

The CDR3 protein is CASSSLGTGAIGELFF. CDR3 DNA: TGTGCCAGCAGCTCTCTTGGGACAGGGGCGATCGGGGAGCTGTTTTTT. The rearrangement uses TRBV3-1 (or the pseudogene TRBV3-2) and TRBJ2-2; TRBD1 agrees at 10 bases. This CDR3 region has 16 residues. The junction had 10 bases not matched to a gene; V was cut back by 5 bases and J by 7 bases. Per germline, CDR1 LGHDT and CDR2 YNNKEL (reference sequence).

This chain uses TRBV7-8 with TRBJ1-2; TRBD1 is a possible D gene (6 bases). Germline CDR1 is SGHVS and CDR2 is FQNEAQ. Trimming took 1 base from V and 5 from J, leaving 8 bases between them. The CDR3 loop spans 13 amino acids. The CDR3 nucleotides are TGTGCCAGCAGCTTAGACAGGGCTTATGGCTACACCTTC. Its protein product is CASSLDRAYGYTF.

The chain uses TRBV6-5 and TRBJ2-3, with D perhaps assigned TRBD1 or TRBD2 (6 bases each). The V end was cut by 4 bases, the J end by 6 bases, with 17 bases between. Per germline, CDR1 MNHEY and CDR2 SVGAGI. The CDR3 runs to 15 residues. DNA for the CDR3: TGTGCCAGCAGTTTCACCGGGGGCGCGTCCGATACGCAGTATTTT. It translates to CASSFTGGASDTQYF.

V gene TRBV4-1 combines with J gene TRBJ1-3, with D unresolved. Germline V gene data show CDR1 as MGHRA and CDR2 as YSYEKL. CDR3 length: 15 residues. Trimming removed 0 bases at V and 4 bases at J, with 10 bases between. CDR3 amino acids: CASSQDEGRGNTIYF. CDR3 in DNA: TGCGCCAGCAGCCAAGATGAGGGCAGAGGAAACACCATATATTTT.

The chain uses TRBV18 and TRBJ2-2; D perhaps matches TRBD2 (7 bases). V shed 3 bases and J shed 8 bases, with 10 bases lying between them. CDR1 and CDR2 from the germline V gene are KGHSH and LQKENI. The CDR3 runs 13 residues. The CDR3 DNA reads TGTGCCAGCTCACCGGCGGGGGCTGGGGAGCTGTTTTTT. Protein: CASSPAGAGELFF.

J is TRBJ1-1 and V is TRBV6-4; 12 nucleotides agree with TRBD1. J was trimmed by 6 bases and V by 6 bases; bases with no gene match: 5. This CDR3 has 14 residues. Germline assignment: CDR1 MRHNA and CDR2 SNTAGT. The CDR3 reads CASRHRDRGPEAFF. The CDR3 coding sequence is TGTGCCAGCAGACACCGGGACAGGGGGCCTGAAGCTTTCTTT.

The chain joins TRBV2 to TRBJ2-3, with D hard to call. The length of the CDR3 is 10 residues. CDR1 is SNHLY and CDR2 is FYNNEI in the germline V gene. V lost 6 bases and J 4 bases, leaving 2 bases between the germline ends. CDR3 DNA: TGTGCCAGCAGGGCAGATACGCAGTATTTT. Its protein is CASRADTQYF.

The chain has TRBV5-6 and TRBJ1-5; a weak D match, TRBD1 (6 bases). Trimming shortened V by 4 bases and J by 4 bases, and 12 bases separated the two germline ends. Germline V CDR1 and CDR2: SGHDT, YYEEEE. The CDR3 totals 14 residues. The CDR3 sequence is CASSLTGGNQPQHF. CDR3 nucleotide sequence: TGTGCCAGCAGCCTGACAGGAGGTAATCAGCCCCAGCATTTT. Using reference TRBV5-6 and TRBJ1-5 for the parts outside the CDR3, the full variable domain is DAGVTQSPTHLIKTRGQQVTLRCSPKSGHDTVSWYQQALGQGPQFIFQYYEEEERQRGNFPDRFSGHQFPNYSSELNVNALLLGDSALYLCASSLTGGNQPQHFGDGTRLSIL.

V usage is TRBV7-7 and J usage is TRBJ2-1; 8 bases match TRBD2. The CDR3 totals 16 residues. With V trimmed by 5 bases and J by 5 bases, 11 bases remained unmatched. Germline V lookup: CDR1 SSHAT, CDR2 FNYEAQ (reference sequence). The CDR3: CASSRGRLVGNNEQFF. The CDR3 DNA reads TGTGCCAGCAGCCGCGGGAGGTTGGTAGGCAACAATGAGCAGTTCTTC.

The gene calls are TRBV2 and TRBJ1-1; D not resolved. Trimming took 4 bases from V and 1 from J, leaving 7 bases between them. The CDR3 consists of 13 residues. Germline V gene lookup returns CDR1 SNHLY and CDR2 FYNNEI. The chain's CDR3 is CASSAGRNTEAFF. The CDR3, as DNA: TGTGCCAGCAGTGCGGGGAGGAACACTGAAGCTTTCTTT.

The rearrangement uses TRBV28 and TRBJ2-3; 7 nucleotides match TRBD1. In germline, CDR1 is MDHEN, CDR2 SYDVKM. The CDR3 spans 15 residues. V was clipped by 6 bases and J by 5 bases; unmatched bases: 11. CDR3 in amino acids: CASSLKRQGRDTQYF. The CDR3 DNA reads TGTGCCAGCAGCTTAAAACGACAGGGAAGAGATACGCAGTATTTT.

The rearrangement uses TRBV12-5 and TRBJ2-3; 11 bases are a match to TRBD2. The length of the CDR3 is 18 residues. The V segment lost 6 bases and the J segment 4 bases; nucleotides outside the gene matches: 15. In germline, CDR1 is LGHNT, CDR2 FRNRAP. The CDR3 reads CASGRGLAALGIADTQYF. CDR3 coding DNA: TGTGCTAGTGGGAGGGGACTAGCGGCGCTCGGGATCGCAGATACGCAGTATTTT.

Only one count was recorded for this clone. The genes are TRBV5-1 and TRBJ2-7; TRBD1 aligns across 7 bases. Germline values: CDR1 SGHRS, CDR2 YFSETQ. V lost 5 bases to trimming and J lost 1 base; unmatched junction nucleotides: 9. CDR3 length equals 15 residues. Here the CDR3 DNA reads TGCGCCAGCAGTTTTGACAGGGCAGTTTCCTACGAGCAGTACTTC. Translated, it gives CASSFDRAVSYEQYF. Variable domain in full (rest from reference TRBV5-1 and TRBJ2-7): KAGVTQTPRYLIKTRGQQVTLSCSPISGHRSVSWYQQTPGQGLQFLFEYFSETQRNKGNFPGRFSGRQFSNSRSEMNVSTLELGDSALYLCASSFDRAVSYEQYFGPGTRLTVT.

This clone was seen only a few times. The chain joins TRBV15 to TRBJ1-2; TRBD1 agrees at 8 bases. Germline CDR1 LNHNV, CDR2 YYDKDF (reference sequence). V trimming: 5 bases; J trimming: 4 bases; junction bases outside the gene matches: 3. There are 13 residues in the CDR3. The chain's CDR3 is CATSDDRGYGYTF. The CDR3 bases are TGTGCCACCAGCGACGACAGGGGCTATGGCTACACCTTC.

As to this clone: A much larger clonotype is one base distant, so this may be a read error. The chain couples TRBV7-2 to TRBJ2-7, with D unresolved. The CDR3 runs to 12 residues. The germline V gene encodes CDR1 SGHTA and CDR2 FQGNSA. Trimming took 1 base from V and 4 from J, leaving 5 bases between them. The CDR3 is CASSLVAYEQYF. CDR3 coding DNA: TGTGCCAGCAGCTTAGTGGCTTACGAGCAGTACTTC.

The gene calls are TRBV5-1 and TRBJ2-3, with 7 bases identical to TRBD1. V lost 3 bases, J lost 1 base, and 2 bases stayed unmatched. The CDR3 runs 14 residues. Germline assignment: CDR1 SGHRS and CDR2 YFSETQ. In nucleotides, the CDR3 is TGCGCCAGCAGCTCCACAGGGGGCACAGATACGCAGTATTTT. The encoded protein is CASSSTGGTDTQYF.

Comment on this clone: Germline is not matched at one junction end, which may reflect a read error. The gene calls are TRBV28 and TRBJ2-7, with 9 bases matching TRBD1. This CDR3 has 15 residues. CDR1 is MDHEN and CDR2 is SYDVKM in the germline V gene. CDR3: CASSLPDRGSHEQYF. CDR3 coding DNA: TGTGCCAGCAGTCTACCGGACAGGGGCTCCCACGAGCAGTACTTC.

This sequence joins TRBV19 and TRBJ2-3; no definite D call. CDR1 and CDR2 from the germline V gene are LNHDA and SQIVND (reference sequence). The CDR3 has 14 residues. Trimming took off 4 bases at V and 0 bases at J, with 8 bases between the two ends. CDR3 amino acids: CASSSSSSTDTQYF. As DNA, the CDR3 is TGTGCCAGTAGTAGTTCGTCTAGCACAGATACGCAGTATTTT.

The rearrangement links TRBV9 to TRBJ2-2, with D possibly matching TRBD2 (5 bases). The CDR3 has 12 amino acids. Looked up from germline, CDR1 is SGDLS and CDR2 is YYNGEE. The germline V and J ends were trimmed by 4 bases and 11 bases, with 12 bases remaining between them. The CDR3 protein is CASSPGIGELFF. CDR3 nucleotides: TGTGCCAGCAGCCCCGGGATCGGAGAGCTGTTTTTT.

This clone was counted only a few times. DNA for the CDR3: TGTGCCAGCAGCTCAAGGGGAGAGACCCAGTACTTC. This translates into CASSSRGETQYF. The rearrangement joins TRBV12-3 or TRBV12-4 to TRBJ2-5; TRBD1 is a possible D gene (5 bases). Trimming left V 6 bases short and J 4 bases short, with 9 bases between. The CDR3 is made up of 12 amino acids.

This chain joins TRBV6-6 and TRBJ2-1, with D unclear. Trimming removed 5 bases at V and 10 bases at J, with 15 bases between. The CDR3 spans 13 residues. CDR1 is MNHNY and CDR2 is SVGAGI in the germline V gene (reference sequence). Here the CDR3 reads CASSLLTPSEQFF. DNA for the CDR3: TGTGCCAGCAGTCTCCTAACTCCTTCCGAGCAGTTCTTC.

The rearrangement joins TRBV5-4 to TRBJ2-5, with 10 bases that match TRBD1. Trimming cost V 7 bases and J 9 bases; bases outside gene matches: 15. The CDR3 covers 15 residues. Germline assignment: CDR1 SGHNT and CDR2 YYREEE (reference sequence). The CDR3 loop reads CASSRDRGDQGAQYF. The CDR3, as DNA: TGTGCCAGCTCCCGGGACAGGGGAGATCAGGGGGCCCAGTACTTC.

V is TRBV3-1 (or the pseudogene TRBV3-2) and J is TRBJ2-3; TRBD2 aligns across 10 bases. CDR1 LGHDT and CDR2 YNNKEL come from the germline V gene (reference sequence). V gave up 6 bases and J gave up 0 bases; unmatched junction bases: 6. The CDR3 extends over 16 amino acids. The CDR3 is CASRLRLAGSTDTQYF. The CDR3 DNA reads TGTGCCAGCAGACTAAGACTAGCGGGCAGCACAGATACGCAGTATTTT.